This T cell receptor beta chain was sequenced during a study of siplizumab effects on memory and regulatory T cells. Clones were sequenced by immunoSEQ multiplex PCR, and TCRdb holds only the in-frame ones, with some missing. Of roughly 56,000 clones in the sample, more than 85% are singletons; the top ten hold less than 40%. CDR3 length: 18 residues. CDR1 and CDR2 (germline): MGHRA, YSYEKL. V was pared by 0 bases and J by 6 bases, with 24 bases between. The chain couples TRBV4-1 to TRBJ2-7, with a possible D match to TRBD2 (7 bases). Input material: CD8+ T cells sorted from blood. The receptor's source is a human donor in good health. In DNA form, the CDR3 reads TGCGCCAGCAGCCAAGATGGAGTGGGGGGGGGCGTCGAGTCCGAGCAGTACTTC. Translating it yields CASSQDGVGGGVESEQYF.